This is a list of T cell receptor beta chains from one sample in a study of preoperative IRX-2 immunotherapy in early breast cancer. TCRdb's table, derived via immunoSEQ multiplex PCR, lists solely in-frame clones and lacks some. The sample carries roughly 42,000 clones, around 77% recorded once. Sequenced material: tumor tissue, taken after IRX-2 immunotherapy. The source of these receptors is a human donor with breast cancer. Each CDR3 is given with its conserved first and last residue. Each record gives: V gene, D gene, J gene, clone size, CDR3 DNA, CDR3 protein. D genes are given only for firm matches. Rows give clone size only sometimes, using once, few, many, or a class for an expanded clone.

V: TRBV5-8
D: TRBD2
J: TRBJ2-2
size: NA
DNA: TGTGCCAGCAGCTTAGGGGCGGGGGGAAACACCGGGGAGCTGTTTTTT
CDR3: CASSLGAGGNTGELFF

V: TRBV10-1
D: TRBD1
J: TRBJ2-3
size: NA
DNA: TGCGCCAGCAGTGAGTCGGGACAGGGAGGGCCGGATACGCAGTATTTT
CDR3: CASSESGQGGPDTQYF

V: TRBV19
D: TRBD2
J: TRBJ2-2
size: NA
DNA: TGTGCCAGTAGTATCTATTCAGATGGGACTAGCGACCGGGGGGAGCTGTTTTTT
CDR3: CASSIYSDGTSDRGELFF

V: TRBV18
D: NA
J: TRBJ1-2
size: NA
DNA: TGTGCCAGCTCTCCGGACAGCCCAGGGAGGTTTAACTATGGCTACACCTTC
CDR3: CASSPDSPGRFNYGYTF

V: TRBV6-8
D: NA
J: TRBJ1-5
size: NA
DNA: TGTGCCAGCAGTGAGGGGGATAGCAATCAGCCCCAGCATTTT
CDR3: CASSEGDSNQPQHF

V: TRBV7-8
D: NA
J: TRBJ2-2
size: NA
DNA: TGTGCCAGCAGCTTGTTGGGGGCGCGCGGCACCGGGGAGCTGTTTTTT
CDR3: CASSLLGARGTGELFF

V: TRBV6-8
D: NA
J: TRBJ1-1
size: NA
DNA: TGTGCCAGCAGCCCACAGTTGAGTGGGACTGAAGCTTTCTTT
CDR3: CASSPQLSGTEAFF

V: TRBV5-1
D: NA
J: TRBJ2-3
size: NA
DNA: TGCGCCAGCAGCGGGGGCGGGGAGGCAGATACGCAGTATTTT
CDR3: CASSGGGEADTQYF

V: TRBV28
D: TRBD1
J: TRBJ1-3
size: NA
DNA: TGTGCCAGCAGTTTACGGGACAGGCCAACATCCTCTGGAAACACCATATATTTT
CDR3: CASSLRDRPTSSGNTIYF

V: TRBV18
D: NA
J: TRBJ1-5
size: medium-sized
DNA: TGTGCCAGCTCACCGGACCTACAGCCCCAGCATTTT
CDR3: CASSPDLQPQHF

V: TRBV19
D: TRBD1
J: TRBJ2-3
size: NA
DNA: TGTGCCAGTAGTATACCTCTCTCCGGGACAGCTAGCACAGATACGCAGTATTTT
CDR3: CASSIPLSGTASTDTQYF

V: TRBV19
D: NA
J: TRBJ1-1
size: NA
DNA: TGTGCCAGTAGTATCTGGGGGAACACTGAAGCTTTCTTT
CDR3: CASSIWGNTEAFF

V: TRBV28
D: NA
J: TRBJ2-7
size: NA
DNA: TGTGCCAGCAGGCTACGAACAGGGTCGCAAAAATTCTACGAGCAGTACTTC
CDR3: CASRLRTGSQKFYEQYF

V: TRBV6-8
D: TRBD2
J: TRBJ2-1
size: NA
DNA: TGTGCCAGCAGACAAAGCGGGCTAGCGGTTGGAAAGCAGTTCTTC
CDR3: CASRQSGLAVGKQFF

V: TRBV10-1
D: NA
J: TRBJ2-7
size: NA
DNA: TGCGCCAGCAGTGAGAAGAGCGAGCAGTACTTC
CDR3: CASSEKSEQYF

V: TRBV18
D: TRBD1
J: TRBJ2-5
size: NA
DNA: TGTGCCAGCTCACCAGGACAGGGGGCACAAGAGACCCAGTACTTC
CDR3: CASSPGQGAQETQYF

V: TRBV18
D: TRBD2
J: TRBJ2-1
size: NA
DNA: TGTGCCAGCTCACCCCTAGCGGGAGGGTCCTACAATGAGCAGTTCTTC
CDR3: CASSPLAGGSYNEQFF

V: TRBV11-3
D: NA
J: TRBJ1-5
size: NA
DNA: TGTGCCAGCGCCCGACGGGGGGACAGCAATCAGCCCCAGCATTTT
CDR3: CASARRGDSNQPQHF

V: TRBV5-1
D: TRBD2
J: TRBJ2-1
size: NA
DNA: TGCGCCAGCAGCGGATTAGCGGGGGGGCGGTACAATGAGCAGTTCTTC
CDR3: CASSGLAGGRYNEQFF

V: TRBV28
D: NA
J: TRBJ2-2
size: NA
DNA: TGTGCCAGCAGTTTACGGGGGCGAGGCGGGGAGCTGTTTTTT
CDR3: CASSLRGRGGELFF

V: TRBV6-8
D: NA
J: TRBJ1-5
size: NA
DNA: TGTGCCAGCAGTGTACAAGGCGACAGCGGCTATCAGCCCCAGCATTTT
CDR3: CASSVQGDSGYQPQHF

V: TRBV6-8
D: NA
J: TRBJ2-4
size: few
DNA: TGTGCCAGCGGAGAGACCCAGGGCTCCAAAAACATTCAGTACTTC
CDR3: CASGETQGSKNIQYF

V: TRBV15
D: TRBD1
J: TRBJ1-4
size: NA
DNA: TGTGCCACCAGCAGAGCTGGGACAGGGGCTGAAAAACTGTTTTTT
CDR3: CATSRAGTGAEKLFF

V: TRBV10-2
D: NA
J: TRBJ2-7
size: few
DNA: TGCGCCAGCAGTGATCAGGGCTACGAGCAGTACTTC
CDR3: CASSDQGYEQYF

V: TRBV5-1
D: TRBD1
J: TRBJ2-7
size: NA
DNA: TGCGCCAGCAGTGTTTGGCCCGGGACAGGGGACTACGAGCAGTACTTC
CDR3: CASSVWPGTGDYEQYF

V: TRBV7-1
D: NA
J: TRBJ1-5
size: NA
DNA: TGTGCCAGCAGCCGGAACCCGGTGGCGCCCCAGCATTTT
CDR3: CASSRNPVAPQHF

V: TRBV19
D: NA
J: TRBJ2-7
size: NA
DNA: TGTGCCAGTAGTATTCGTGGCTACGAGCAGTACTTC
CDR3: CASSIRGYEQYF

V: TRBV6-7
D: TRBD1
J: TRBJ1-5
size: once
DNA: TGTGCCAGTCAACAGGGGGAAGGTCAGCCCCAGCATTTT
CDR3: CASQQGEGQPQHF

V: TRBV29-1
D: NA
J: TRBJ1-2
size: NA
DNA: TGCAGCGTTGGTTCTGAGCTCTATGGCTACACCTTC
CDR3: CSVGSELYGYTF

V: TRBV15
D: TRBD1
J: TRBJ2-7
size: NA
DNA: TGTGCCACCAGCAGAGCGGACAGGGGGCGGGACGAGCAGTACTTC
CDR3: CATSRADRGRDEQYF

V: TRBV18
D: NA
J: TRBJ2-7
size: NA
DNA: TGTGCCAGCTCACCACAGGAGAGCGGGTACGAGCAGTACTTC
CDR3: CASSPQESGYEQYF

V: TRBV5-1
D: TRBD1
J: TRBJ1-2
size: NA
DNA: TGCGCCAGCAGCTTGAGCCCGGGACAGGGCAATGGCTACACCTTC
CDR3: CASSLSPGQGNGYTF

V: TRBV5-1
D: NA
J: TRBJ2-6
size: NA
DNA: TGCGCCAGCAGCTTGGAGGCAGGGACGTCTGGGGCCAACGTCCTGACTTTC
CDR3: CASSLEAGTSGANVLTF

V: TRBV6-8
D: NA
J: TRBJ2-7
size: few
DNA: TGTGCCAGCACTCCCGGGACACTAACCTACGAGCAGTACTTC
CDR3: CASTPGTLTYEQYF

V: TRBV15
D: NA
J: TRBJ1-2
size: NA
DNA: TGTGCCACCAGCAGAGATACCGGGGCGCGGCGTGGCTACACCTTC
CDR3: CATSRDTGARRGYTF

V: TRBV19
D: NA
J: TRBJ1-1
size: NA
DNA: TGTGCCAGTAAACGAGCTTCTGAAGCTTTCTTT
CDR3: CASKRASEAFF

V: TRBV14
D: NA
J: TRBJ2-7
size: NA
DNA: TGTGCCAGCAGCCAAGATAGACGGGCTAGAGACTTC
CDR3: CASSQDRRARDF

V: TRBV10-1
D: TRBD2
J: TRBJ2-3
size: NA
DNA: TGCGCCAAAAACCCCCAAATAGCGGGAGAAAGCACAGATACGCAGTATTTT
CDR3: CAKNPQIAGESTDTQYF

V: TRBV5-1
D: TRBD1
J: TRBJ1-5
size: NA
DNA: TGCGCCAGCAGCTTAGACAGGGGTCCCGTCTATAGCAATCAGCCCCAGCATTTT
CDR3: CASSLDRGPVYSNQPQHF

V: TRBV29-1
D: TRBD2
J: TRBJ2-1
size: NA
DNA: TGCAGCGTTGAACGTATAGCGGGAGGGTACAATGAGCAGTTCTTC
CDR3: CSVERIAGGYNEQFF

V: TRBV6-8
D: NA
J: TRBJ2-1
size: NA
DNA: TGTGCCAGCAGTGAGGGGACCGGGAGCTCGAATGAGCAGTTCTTC
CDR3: CASSEGTGSSNEQFF

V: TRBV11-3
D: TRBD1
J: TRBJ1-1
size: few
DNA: TGTGCCAGCAGCATAGGAGGACAGGAGAACACTGAAGCTTTCTTT
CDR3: CASSIGGQENTEAFF

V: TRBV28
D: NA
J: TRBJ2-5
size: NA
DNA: TGTGCCAGCAGTTTTGCACGAGGACAAGAGACCCAGTACTTC
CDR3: CASSFARGQETQYF

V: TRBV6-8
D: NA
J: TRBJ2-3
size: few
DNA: TGTGCCAGCTCCACTCCCGGGAGTGTAACAGATACGCAGTATTTT
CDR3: CASSTPGSVTDTQYF

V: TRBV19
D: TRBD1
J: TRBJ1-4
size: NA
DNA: TGTGCCACCCTGGACAGGGGGGATGAAAAACTGTTTTTT
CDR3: CATLDRGDEKLFF

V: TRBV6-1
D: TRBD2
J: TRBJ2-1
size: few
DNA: TGTGCCAGCAGTGAAGCCCGACTAGCGGGGACCTACAATGAGCAGTTCTTC
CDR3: CASSEARLAGTYNEQFF

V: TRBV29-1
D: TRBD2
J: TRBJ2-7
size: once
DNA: TGCAGCGTTGGGGGGCCAGCGGGAGGGGCGTCCTACGAGCAGTACTTC
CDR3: CSVGGPAGGASYEQYF

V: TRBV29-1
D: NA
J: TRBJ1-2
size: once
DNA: TGCAGCGTTGAAGATTCCCGGCAGATTGGCTACACCTTC
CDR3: CSVEDSRQIGYTF

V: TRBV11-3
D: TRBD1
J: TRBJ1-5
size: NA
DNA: TGTGCCAGCAGTACGACAGGGCCCAATCAGCCCCAGCATTTT
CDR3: CASSTTGPNQPQHF

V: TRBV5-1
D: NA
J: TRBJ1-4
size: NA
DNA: TGCGCCAGCAGCTTGGTGGGGGGCAAGGATGAAAAACTGTTTTTT
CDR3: CASSLVGGKDEKLFF

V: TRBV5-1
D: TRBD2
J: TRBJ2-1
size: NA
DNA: TGCGCCAGCAGCGTACTAGCGGGAGTCAACAATGAGCAGTTCTTC
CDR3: CASSVLAGVNNEQFF

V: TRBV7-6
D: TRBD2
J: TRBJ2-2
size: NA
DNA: TGTGCCAGCAGTCAAACACTAGCGGGTGGGTCGACGGGCGGGGAGCTGTTTTTT
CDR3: CASSQTLAGGSTGGELFF

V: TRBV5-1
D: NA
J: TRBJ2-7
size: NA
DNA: TGCGCCAGCAGCACCCTAGAGGGAGGCAACGAGCAGTACTTC
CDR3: CASSTLEGGNEQYF

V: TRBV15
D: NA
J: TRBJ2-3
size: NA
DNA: TGTGCCACCAGCAGACAGGGAGCATTGAAAAATACGCAGTATTTT
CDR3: CATSRQGALKNTQYF

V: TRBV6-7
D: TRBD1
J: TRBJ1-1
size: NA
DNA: TGTGCCAGCAACCGACAGGGGGCGAATGAAGCTTTCTTT
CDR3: CASNRQGANEAFF